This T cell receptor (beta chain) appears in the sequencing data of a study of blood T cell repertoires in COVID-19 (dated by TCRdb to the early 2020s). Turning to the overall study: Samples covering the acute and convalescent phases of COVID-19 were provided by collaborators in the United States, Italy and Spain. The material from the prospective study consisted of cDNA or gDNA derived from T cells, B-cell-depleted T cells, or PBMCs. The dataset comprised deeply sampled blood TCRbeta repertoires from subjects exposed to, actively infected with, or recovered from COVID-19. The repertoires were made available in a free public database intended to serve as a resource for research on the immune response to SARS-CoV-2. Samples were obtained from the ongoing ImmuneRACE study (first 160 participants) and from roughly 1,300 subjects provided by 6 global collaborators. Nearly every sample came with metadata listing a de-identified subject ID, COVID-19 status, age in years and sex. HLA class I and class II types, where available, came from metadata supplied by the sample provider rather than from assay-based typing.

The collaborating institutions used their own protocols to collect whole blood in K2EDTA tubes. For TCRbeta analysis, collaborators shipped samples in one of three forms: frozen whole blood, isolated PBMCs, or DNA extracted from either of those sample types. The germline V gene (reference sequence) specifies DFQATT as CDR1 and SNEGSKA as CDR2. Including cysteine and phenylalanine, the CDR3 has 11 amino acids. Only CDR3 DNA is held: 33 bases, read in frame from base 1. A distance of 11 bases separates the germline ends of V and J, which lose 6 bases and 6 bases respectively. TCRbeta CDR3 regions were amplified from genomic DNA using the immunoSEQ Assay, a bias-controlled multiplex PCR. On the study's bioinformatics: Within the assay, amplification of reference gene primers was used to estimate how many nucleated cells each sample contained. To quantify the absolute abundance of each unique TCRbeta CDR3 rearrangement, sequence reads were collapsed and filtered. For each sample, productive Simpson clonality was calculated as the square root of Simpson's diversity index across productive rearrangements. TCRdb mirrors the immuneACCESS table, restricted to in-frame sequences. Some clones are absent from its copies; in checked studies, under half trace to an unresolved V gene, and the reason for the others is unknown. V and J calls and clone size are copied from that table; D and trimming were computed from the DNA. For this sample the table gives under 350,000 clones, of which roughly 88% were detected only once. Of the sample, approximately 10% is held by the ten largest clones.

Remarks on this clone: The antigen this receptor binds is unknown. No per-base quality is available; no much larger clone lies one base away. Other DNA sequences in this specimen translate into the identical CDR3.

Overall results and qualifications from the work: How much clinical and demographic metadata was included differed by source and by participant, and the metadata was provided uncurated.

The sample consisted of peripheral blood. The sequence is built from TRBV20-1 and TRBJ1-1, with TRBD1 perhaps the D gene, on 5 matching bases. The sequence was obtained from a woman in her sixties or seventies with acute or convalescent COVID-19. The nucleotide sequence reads TGCAGTGCCCCGACAGAGGCTGAAGCTTTCTTT. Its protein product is CSAPTEAEAFF.